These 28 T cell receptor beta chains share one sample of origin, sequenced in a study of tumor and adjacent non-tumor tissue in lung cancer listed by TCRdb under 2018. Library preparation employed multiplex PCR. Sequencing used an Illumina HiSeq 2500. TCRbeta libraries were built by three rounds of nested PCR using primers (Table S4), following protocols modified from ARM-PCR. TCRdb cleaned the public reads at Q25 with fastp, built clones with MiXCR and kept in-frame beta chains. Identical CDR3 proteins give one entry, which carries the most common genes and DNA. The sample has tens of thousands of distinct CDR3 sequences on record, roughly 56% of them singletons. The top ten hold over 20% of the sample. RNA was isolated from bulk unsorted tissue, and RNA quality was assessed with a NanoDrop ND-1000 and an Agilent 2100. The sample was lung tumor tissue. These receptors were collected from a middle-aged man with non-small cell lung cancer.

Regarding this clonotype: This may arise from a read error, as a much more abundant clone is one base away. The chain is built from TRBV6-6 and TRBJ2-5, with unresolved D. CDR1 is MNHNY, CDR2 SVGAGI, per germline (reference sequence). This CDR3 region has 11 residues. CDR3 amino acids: CASSEQGTQYF. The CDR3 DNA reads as TGTGCCAGCAGTGAACAAGGGACCCAGTACTTC.

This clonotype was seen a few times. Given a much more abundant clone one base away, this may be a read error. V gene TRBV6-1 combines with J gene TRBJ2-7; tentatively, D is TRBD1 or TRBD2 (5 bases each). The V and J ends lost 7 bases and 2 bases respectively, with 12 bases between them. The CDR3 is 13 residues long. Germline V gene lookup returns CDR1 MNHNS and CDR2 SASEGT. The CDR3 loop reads CASNSRGPYEQYF. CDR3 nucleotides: TGTGCCAGCAATTCACGGGGACCCTACGAGCAGTACTTC.

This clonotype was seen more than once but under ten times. CDR3 DNA: TGTGCCAGCAGTGACCGGCAGCACGACGAGCAGTACTTC. It encodes CASSDRQHDEQYF. The chain has TRBV2 and TRBJ2-7; D remains unclear. The CDR3 is made up of 13 amino acids. From germline, CDR1 is SNHLY and CDR2 FYNNEI. Trimming cost V 3 bases and J 5 bases, with 11 bases left between them.

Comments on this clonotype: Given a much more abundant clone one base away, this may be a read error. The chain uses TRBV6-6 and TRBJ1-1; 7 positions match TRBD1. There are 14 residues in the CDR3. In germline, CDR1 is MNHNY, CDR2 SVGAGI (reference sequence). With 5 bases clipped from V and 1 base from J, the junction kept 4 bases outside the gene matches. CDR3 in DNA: TGTGCCAGCAGTCATGGGACAGAGAACACTGAAGCTTTCTTT. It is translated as CASSHGTENTEAFF.

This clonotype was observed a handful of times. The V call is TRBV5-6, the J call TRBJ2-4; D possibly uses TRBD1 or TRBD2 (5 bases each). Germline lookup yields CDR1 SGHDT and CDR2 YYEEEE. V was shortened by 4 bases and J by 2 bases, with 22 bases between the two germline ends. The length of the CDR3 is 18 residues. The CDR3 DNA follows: TGTGCCAGCAGCCAACGAAACCTAGCCTGGGGGACCAAAAACATTCAGTACTTC. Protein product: CASSQRNLAWGTKNIQYF.

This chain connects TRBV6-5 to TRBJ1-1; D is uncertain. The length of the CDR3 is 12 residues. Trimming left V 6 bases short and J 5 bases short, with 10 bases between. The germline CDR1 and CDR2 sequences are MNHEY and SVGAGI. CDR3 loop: CASRCHLTEAFF. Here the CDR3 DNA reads TGTGCCAGCAGATGTCATCTTACTGAAGCTTTCTTT.

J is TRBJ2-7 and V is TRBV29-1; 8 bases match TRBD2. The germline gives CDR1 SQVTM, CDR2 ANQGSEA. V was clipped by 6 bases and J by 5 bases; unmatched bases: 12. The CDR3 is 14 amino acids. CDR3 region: CSVRAGLAGNEQYF. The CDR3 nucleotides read TGCAGCGTCAGAGCAGGTCTAGCGGGTAACGAGCAGTACTTC.

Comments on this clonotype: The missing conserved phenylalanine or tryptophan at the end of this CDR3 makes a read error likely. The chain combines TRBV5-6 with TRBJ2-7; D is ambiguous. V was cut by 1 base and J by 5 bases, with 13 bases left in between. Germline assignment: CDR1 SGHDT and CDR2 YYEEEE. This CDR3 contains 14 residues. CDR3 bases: TGTGCCAGCAGCTTGAGTCACTCTGTCCACGAGCAGTACTCC. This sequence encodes CASSLSHSVHEQYS.

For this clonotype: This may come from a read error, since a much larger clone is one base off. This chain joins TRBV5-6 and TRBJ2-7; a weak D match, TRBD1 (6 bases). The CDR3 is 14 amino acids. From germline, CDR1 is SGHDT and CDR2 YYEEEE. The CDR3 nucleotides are TGTGCCACCAGCTCCTTGGACAGATTCACCGAGCAGTACTTC. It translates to CATSSLDRFTEQYF.

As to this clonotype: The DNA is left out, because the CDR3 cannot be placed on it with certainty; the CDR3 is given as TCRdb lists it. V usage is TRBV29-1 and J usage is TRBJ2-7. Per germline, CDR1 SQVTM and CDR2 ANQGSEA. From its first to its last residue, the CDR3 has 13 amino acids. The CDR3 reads CSVGHGSSYKKYF.

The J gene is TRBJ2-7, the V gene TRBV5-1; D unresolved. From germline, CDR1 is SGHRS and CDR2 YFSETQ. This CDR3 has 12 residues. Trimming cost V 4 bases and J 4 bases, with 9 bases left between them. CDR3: CASSLTIYEQYF. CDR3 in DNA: TGCGCCAGCAGCCTAACTATATACGAGCAGTACTTC.

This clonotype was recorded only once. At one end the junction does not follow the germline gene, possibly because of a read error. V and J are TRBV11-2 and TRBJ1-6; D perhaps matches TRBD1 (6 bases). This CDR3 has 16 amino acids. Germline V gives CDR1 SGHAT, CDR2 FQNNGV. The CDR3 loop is CLSSFSGHNYNSPLHF. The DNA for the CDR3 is TGTCTCAGCAGCTTCTCGGGACACAACTATAATTCGCCCCTCCACTTT.

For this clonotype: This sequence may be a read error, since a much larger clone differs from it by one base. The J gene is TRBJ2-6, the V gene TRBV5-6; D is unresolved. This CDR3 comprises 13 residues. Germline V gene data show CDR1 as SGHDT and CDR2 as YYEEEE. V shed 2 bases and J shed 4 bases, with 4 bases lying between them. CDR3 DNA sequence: TGTGCCAGCAGCTTCGGGGGGGCCAACGTCCTGACTTTC. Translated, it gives CASSFGGANVLTF.

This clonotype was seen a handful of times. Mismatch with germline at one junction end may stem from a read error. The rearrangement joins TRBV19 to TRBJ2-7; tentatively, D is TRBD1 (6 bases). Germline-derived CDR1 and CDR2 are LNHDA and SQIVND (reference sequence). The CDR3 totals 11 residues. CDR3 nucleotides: TGTGTCAGTAGAGAGGGACAAGAGCAGTACTTC. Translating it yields CVSREGQEQYF. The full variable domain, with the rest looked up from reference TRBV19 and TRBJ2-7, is DGGITQSPKYLFRKEGQNVTLSCEQNLNHDAMYWYRQDPGQGLRLIYYSQIVNDFQKGDIAEGYSVSREKKESFPLTVTSAQKNPTAFYLCVSREGQEQYFGPGTRLTVT.

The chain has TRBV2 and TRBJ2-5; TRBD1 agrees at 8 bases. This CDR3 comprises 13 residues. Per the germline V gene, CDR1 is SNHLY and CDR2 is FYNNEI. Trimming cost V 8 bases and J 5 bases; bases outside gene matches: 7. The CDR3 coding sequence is TGTGCCAGCGGTGGACAGGGCGCGGAGACCCAGTACTTC. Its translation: CASGGQGAETQYF.

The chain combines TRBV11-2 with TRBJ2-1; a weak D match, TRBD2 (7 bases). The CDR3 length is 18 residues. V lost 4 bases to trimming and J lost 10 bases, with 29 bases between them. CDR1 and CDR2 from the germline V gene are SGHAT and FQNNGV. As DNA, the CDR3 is TGTGCCAGCAGCTCGCGCATCGTAACTAGCAGGGGACTAAGGGAGCAGTTCTTC. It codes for CASSSRIVTSRGLREQFF.

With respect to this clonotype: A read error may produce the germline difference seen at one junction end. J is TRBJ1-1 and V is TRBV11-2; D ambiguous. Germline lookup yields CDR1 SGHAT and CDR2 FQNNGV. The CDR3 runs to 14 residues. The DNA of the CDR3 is TGTGCCATCAGCTTGTTAGGTGTCGGGGCTGAAGCTTTCTTT. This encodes CAISLLGVGAEAFF.

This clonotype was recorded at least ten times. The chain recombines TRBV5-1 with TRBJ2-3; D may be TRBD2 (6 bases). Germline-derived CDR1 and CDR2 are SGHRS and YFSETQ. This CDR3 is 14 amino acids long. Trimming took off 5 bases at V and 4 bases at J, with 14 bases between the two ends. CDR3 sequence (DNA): TGCGCCAGCAGGGTAGCGGTAGTCGCAGATACGCAGTATTTT. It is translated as CASRVAVVADTQYF.

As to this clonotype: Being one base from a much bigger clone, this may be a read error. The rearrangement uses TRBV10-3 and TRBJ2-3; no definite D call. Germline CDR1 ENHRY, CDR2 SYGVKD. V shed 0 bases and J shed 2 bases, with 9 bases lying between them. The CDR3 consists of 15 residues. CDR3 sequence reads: CAISESWSNTDTQYF. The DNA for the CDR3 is TGTGCCATCAGTGAGTCTTGGTCAAACACAGATACGCAGTATTTT.

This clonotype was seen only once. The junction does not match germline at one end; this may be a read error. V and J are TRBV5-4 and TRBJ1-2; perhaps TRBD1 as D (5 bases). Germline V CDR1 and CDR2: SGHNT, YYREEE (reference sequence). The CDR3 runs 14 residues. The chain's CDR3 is CVSSLSGSNYGYTF. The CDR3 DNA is TGTGTCAGCAGCTTGTCAGGGTCTAACTATGGCTACACCTTC.

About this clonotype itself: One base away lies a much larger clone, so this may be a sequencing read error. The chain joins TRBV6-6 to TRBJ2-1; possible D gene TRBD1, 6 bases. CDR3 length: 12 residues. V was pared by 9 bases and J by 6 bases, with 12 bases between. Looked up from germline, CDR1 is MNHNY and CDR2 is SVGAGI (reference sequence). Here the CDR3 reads CASSQGTNEQFF. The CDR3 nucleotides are TGTGCCAGTTCGCAGGGGACCAATGAGCAGTTCTTC.

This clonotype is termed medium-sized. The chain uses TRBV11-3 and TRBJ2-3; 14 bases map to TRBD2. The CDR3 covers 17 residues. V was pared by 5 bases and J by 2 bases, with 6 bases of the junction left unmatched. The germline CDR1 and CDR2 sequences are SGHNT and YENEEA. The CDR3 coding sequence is TGTGCCAGCAGCGAAGGGACTAGCGGGGGATACACAGATACGCAGTATTTT. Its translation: CASSEGTSGGYTDTQYF.

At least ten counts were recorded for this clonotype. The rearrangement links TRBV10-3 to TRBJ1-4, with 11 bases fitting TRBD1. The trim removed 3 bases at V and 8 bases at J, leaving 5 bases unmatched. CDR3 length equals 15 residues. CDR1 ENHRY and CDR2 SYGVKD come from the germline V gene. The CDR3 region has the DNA TGTGCCATCAGTGAAGGGGACAGGGGGAGAGAAAAACTGTTTTTT. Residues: CAISEGDRGREKLFF.

The CDR3 nucleotides read TGTGCCAGTAGGAAAATACAGGGACACAAACAGCCCCAGCATTTT. As protein: CASRKIQGHKQPQHF. The chain is built from TRBV6-6 and TRBJ1-5; perhaps TRBD1 as D (6 bases). Trimming removed 9 bases from V and 7 bases from J, with 22 bases in between. Germline V lookup: CDR1 MNHNY, CDR2 SVGAGI (reference sequence). The CDR3 totals 15 residues.

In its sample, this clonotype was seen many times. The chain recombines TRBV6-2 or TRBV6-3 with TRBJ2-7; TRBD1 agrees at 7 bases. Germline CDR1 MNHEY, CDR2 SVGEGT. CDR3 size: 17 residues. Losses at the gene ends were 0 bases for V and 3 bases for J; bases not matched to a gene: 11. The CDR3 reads CASSYSSGGQADYEQYF. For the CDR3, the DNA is TGTGCCAGCAGTTACTCGTCCGGCGGACAGGCGGACTACGAGCAGTACTTC.

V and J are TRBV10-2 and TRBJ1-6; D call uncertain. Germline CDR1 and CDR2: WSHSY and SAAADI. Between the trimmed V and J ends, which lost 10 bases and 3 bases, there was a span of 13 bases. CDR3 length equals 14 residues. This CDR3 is CAINLGSYNSPLHF. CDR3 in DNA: TGCGCCATCAACCTGGGCAGCTATAATTCACCCCTCCACTTT.

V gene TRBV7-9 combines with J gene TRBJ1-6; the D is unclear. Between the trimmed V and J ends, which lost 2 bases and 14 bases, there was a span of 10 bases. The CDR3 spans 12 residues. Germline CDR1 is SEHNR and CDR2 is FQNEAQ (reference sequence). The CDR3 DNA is TGTGCCAGCAGCTTAATCCCCTCATCCCTCCACTTT. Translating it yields CASSLIPSSLHF.

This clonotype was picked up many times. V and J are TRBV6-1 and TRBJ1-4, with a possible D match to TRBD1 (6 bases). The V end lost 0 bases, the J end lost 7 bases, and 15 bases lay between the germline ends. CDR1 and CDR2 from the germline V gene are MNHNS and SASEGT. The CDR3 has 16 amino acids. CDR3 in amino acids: CASSEAGDRWREKLFF. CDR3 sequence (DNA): TGTGCCAGCAGTGAAGCGGGCGACAGGTGGCGTGAAAAACTGTTTTTT.